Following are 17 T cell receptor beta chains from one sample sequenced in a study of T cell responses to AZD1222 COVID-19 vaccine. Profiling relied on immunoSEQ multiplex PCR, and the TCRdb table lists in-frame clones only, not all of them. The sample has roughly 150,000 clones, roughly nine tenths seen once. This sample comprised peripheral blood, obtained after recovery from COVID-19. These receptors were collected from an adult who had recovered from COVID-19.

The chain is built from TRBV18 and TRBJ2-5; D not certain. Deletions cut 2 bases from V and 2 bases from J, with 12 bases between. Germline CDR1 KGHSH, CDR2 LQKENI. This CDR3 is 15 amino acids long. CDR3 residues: CASSPRTSRQETQYF. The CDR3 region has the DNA TGTGCCAGCTCACCAAGGACCAGCCGACAAGAGACCCAGTACTTC.

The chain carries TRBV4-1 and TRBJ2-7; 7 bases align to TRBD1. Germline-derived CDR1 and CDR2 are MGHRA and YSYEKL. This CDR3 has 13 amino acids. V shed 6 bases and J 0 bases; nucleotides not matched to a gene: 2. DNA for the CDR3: TGCGCCAGCAGTCGGGACAGCTCCTACGAGCAGTACTTC. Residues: CASSRDSSYEQYF.

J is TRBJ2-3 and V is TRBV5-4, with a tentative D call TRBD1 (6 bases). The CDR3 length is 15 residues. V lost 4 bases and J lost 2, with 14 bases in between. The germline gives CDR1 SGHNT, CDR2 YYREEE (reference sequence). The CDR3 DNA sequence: TGTGCCAGCAGCAGACAGGAGGTTCTCACAGATACGCAGTATTTT. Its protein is CASSRQEVLTDTQYF. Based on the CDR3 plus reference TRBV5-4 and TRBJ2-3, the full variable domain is ETGVTQSPTHLIKTRGQQVTLRCSSQSGHNTVSWYQQALGQGPQFIFQYYREEENGRGNFPPRFSGLQFPNYSSELNVNALELDDSALYLCASSRQEVLTDTQYFGPGTRLTVL.

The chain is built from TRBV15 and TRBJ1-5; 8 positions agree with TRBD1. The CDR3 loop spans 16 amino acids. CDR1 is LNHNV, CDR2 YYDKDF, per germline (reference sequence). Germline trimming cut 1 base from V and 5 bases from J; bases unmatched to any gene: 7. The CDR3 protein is CATSRGLDRVDQPQHF. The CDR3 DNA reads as TGTGCCACCAGCAGAGGCTTGGACAGGGTTGATCAGCCCCAGCATTTT.

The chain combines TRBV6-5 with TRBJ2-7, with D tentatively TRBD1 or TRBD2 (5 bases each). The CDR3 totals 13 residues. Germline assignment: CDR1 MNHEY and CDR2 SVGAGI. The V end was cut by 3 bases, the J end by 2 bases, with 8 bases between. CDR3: CASSYMGAYEQYF. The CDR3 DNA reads TGTGCCAGCAGTTATATGGGGGCCTACGAGCAGTACTTC.

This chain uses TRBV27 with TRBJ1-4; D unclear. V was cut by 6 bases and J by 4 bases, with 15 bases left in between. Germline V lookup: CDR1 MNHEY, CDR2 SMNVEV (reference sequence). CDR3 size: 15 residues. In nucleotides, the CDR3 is TGTGCCAGCAGCATCTCCTCAGTGAATAATGAAAAACTGTTTTTT. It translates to CASSISSVNNEKLFF. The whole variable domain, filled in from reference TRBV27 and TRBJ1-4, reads EAQVTQNPRYLITVTGKKLTVTCSQNMNHEYMSWYRQDPGLGLRQIYYSMNVEVTDKGDVPEGYKVSRKEKRNFPLILESPSPNQTSLYFCASSISSVNNEKLFFGSGTQLSVL.

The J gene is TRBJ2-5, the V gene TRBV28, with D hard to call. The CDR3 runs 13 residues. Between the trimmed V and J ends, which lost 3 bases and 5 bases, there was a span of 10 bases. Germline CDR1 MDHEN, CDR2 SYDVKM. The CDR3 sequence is CASSLLGIETQYF. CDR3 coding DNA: TGTGCCAGCAGTTTGTTGGGCATCGAGACCCAGTACTTC.

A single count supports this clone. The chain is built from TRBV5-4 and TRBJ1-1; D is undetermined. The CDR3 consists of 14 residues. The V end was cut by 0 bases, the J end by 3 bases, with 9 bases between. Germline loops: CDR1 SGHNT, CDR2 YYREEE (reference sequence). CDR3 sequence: CASSLEASYTEAFF. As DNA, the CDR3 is TGTGCCAGCAGCTTGGAGGCTTCTTACACTGAAGCTTTCTTT.

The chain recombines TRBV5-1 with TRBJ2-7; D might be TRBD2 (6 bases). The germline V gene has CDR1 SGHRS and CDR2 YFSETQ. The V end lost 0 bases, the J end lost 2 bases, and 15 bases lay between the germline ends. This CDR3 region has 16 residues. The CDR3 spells CASSLAPPGTPYEQYF. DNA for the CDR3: TGCGCCAGCAGCTTGGCCCCCCCTGGGACTCCCTACGAGCAGTACTTC.

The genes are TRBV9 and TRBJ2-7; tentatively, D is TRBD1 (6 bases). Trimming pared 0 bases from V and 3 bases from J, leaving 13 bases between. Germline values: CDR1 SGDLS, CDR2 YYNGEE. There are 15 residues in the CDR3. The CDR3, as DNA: TGTGCCAGCAGCGTAGAAGACAGGAGCGTCTACGAGCAGTACTTC. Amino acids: CASSVEDRSVYEQYF.

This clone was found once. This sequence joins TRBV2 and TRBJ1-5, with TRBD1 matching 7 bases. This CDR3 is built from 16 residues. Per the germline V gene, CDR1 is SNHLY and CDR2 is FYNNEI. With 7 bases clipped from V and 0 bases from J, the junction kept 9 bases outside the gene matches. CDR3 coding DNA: TGTGCCAGCACTGATGGGACAGACTATAGCAATCAGCCCCAGCATTTT. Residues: CASTDGTDYSNQPQHF.

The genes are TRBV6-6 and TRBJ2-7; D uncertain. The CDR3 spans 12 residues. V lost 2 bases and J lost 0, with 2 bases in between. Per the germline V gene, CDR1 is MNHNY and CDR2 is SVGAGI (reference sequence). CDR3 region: CASSYTSYEQYF. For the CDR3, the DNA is TGTGCCAGCAGTTACACCTCCTACGAGCAGTACTTC.

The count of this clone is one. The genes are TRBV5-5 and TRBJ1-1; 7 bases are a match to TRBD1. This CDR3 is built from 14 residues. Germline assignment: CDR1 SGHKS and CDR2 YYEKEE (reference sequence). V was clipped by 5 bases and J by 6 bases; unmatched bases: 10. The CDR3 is CASSARGQAPEAFF. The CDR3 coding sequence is TGTGCCAGCAGTGCCAGAGGACAGGCCCCTGAAGCTTTCTTT.

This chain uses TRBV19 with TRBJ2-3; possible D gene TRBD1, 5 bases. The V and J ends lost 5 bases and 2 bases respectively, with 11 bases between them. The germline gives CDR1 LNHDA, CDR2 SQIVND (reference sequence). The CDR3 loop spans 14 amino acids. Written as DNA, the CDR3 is TGTGCCAGTAGTCCGTTGGGGCTCACAGATACGCAGTATTTT. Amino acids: CASSPLGLTDTQYF.

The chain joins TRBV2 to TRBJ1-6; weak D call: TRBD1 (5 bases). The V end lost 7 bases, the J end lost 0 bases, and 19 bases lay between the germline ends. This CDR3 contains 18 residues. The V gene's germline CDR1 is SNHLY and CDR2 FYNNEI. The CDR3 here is CASTKGVGESSYNSPLHF. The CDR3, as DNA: TGTGCCAGCACTAAAGGGGTGGGAGAGAGCTCCTATAATTCACCCCTCCACTTT.

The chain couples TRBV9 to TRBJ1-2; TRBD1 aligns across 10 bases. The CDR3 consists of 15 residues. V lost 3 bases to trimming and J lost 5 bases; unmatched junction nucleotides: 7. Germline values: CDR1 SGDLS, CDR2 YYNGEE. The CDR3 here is CASSARQGALYGYTF. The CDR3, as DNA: TGTGCCAGCAGCGCCCGACAGGGGGCTTTATATGGCTACACCTTC.

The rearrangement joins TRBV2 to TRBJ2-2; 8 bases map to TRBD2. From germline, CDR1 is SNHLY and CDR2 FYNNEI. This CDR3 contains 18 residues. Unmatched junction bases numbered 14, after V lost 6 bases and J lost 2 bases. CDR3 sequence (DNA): TGTGCCAGCAGGACTCTCCCCATTAGCGGGGATAACACCGGGGAGCTGTTTTTT. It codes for CASRTLPISGDNTGELFF.